This T cell receptor (beta chain) was sequenced for a study of T cell repertoires in cytomegalovirus infection (dated by TCRdb to between 2019 and 2020). Looking at the study overall: Alongside well-studied HLA-B-restricted epitopes, the peptide stimulations were aimed at recently identified HLA-C-restricted CMV epitopes, whose presentation resists viral immunomodulation. Donor HLA type was relevant to the analysis, as public TCR beta signatures indicated carriage of CMV infection together with the matching HLA type.

At the junction V is shortened by 5 bases and J by 7 bases, with 14 bases in between. The CDR3 starts with the cysteine, ends with the phenylalanine, and has 14 residues. Only CDR3 DNA is held: 42 bases, read in frame from base 1. The CDR1 and CDR2 encoded by the germline V gene are MDHEN and SYDVKM. The sequencing machine was an Illumina HiSeq 1500. Through fastp at Q25 and MiXCR, TCRdb rebuilt clones from the public reads, retaining in-frame beta chains. Under each unique CDR3 protein, matching rows form one entry showing the most common genes and DNA. The sample includes hundreds of thousands of distinct CDR3 sequences, with 33% observed a single time. The ten largest clones add up to over 15% of the sample. Broader findings and caveats from the paper: Carriers of CMV infection plus the relevant HLA type were discriminated by the cumulative frequency of public TCR beta family members in the study cohort and in an independent 352-donor cohort. The ex vivo response was dominated by HLA-C-restricted CMV-specific TCR beta clonotypes, and the single most frequent clonotype in two of eight donors was supplied by these HLA-C-restricted clonotypes.

On this clonotype: Which antigen it targets is not known. The input lacks base qualities; no much larger clone sits a single base away.

The treatment or condition label, read with the paper, signifies: in vitro stimulation with specific CMV peptide epitopes to enrich CMV-specific T cells. This specimen consisted of cultured PBMCs, obtained from culture after CMV antigen stimulation. The receptor's source is a human donor in good health (CMV status not recorded). Some clones in this sample may be carry-over from other donors' samples. This receptor chain uses TRBV28 and TRBJ1-4; the D gene lacks a confident call. The sequence in DNA is TGTGCCAGCAGTGGGCCACCACGGAGTGAAAAACTGTTTTTT. Translation gives CASSGPPRSEKLFF.